A single sample is the source of the 20 T cell receptor beta chains below, sequenced in a study of OX40 agonist ivuxolimab in advanced cancers. The library was generated by the immunoSEQ multiplex PCR assay. Here the immuneACCESS table is served through TCRdb, limited to in-frame sequences with V and J called. Missing clones are a known gap in these copies; in checked studies unresolved V genes cover under half, and the rest lacks a known reason. The sample data list approximately 77,000 clones, and about 90% of these were observed just once. The ten largest clonotypes hold about 14% of the sample. The input for sequencing was CD4+ or CD8+ T cells sorted from blood, taken in a trial of the OX40 agonist ivuxolimab. The source is an adult with an advanced solid tumor such as melanoma, head and neck, liver or kidney cancer.

The rearrangement links TRBV27 to TRBJ2-2; tentatively, D is TRBD1 (6 bases). The germline V gene has CDR1 MNHEY and CDR2 SMNVEV (reference sequence). Trimming cost V 9 bases and J 3 bases, with 14 bases left between them. The CDR3 is 14 residues long. The DNA for the CDR3 is TGTGCCAGTCAGACGGGACACTACACCGGGGAGCTGTTTTTT. Translated, it gives CASQTGHYTGELFF.

The rearrangement uses TRBV6-4 and TRBJ2-3; D is unresolved. Germline V gene lookup returns CDR1 MRHNA and CDR2 SNTAGT. V lost 0 bases to trimming and J lost 6 bases, with 7 bases between them. This CDR3 has 13 amino acids. CDR3 residues: CASSDSEADTQYF. CDR3 bases: TGTGCCAGCAGTGACTCAGAGGCTGATACGCAGTATTTT.

CDR3 residues: CASSFNSMNTEAFF. The DNA of the CDR3 is TGTGCCAGCAGTTTCAACAGTATGAACACTGAAGCTTTCTTT. The chain has TRBV28 and TRBJ1-1; D remains unclear. This CDR3 is 14 amino acids long. Germline values: CDR1 MDHEN, CDR2 SYDVKM. V was pared by 3 bases and J by 0 bases, with 8 bases between.

This chain links TRBV11-3 with TRBJ2-1; 8 nucleotides line up with TRBD2. Germline trimming cut 5 bases from V and 0 bases from J; bases unmatched to any gene: 15. The CDR3 covers 19 residues. Germline V CDR1 and CDR2: SGHNT, YENEEA. The CDR3 spells CASSPTRLVAGSSYNEQFF. CDR3 coding DNA: TGTGCCAGCAGCCCAACCCGACTTGTAGCGGGAAGCTCCTACAATGAGCAGTTCTTC.

J is TRBJ1-1 and V is TRBV11-3; the D is unclear. There are 14 residues in the CDR3. Looked up from germline, CDR1 is SGHNT and CDR2 is YENEEA. Between the trimmed V and J ends, which lost 5 bases and 1 base, there was a span of 11 bases. In DNA form, the CDR3 reads TGTGCCAGCAGCGTTACTTCCAGGAACACTGAAGCTTTCTTT. Protein: CASSVTSRNTEAFF.

The rearrangement uses TRBV28 and TRBJ2-7; D call uncertain. The CDR3 covers 14 residues. Germline V lookup: CDR1 MDHEN, CDR2 SYDVKM. V gave up 6 bases and J gave up 3 bases, with 15 bases separating them. CDR3 amino acids: CASRYASGFYEQYF. The CDR3 DNA sequence: TGTGCCAGCAGATACGCGTCGGGTTTCTACGAGCAGTACTTC.

The chain employs TRBV4-3 and TRBJ2-1, with 12 bases identical to TRBD2. Germline CDR1 and CDR2: LGHNA and YSLEER. The CDR3 consists of 17 residues. The V and J ends lost 3 bases and 3 bases, in that order; junction bases with no gene match: 6. Here the CDR3 DNA reads TGCGCCAGCAGCCAGGAGTGGACTAGCGGGATCTACAATGAGCAGTTCTTC. This encodes CASSQEWTSGIYNEQFF.

V usage is TRBV6-1 and J usage is TRBJ2-5; D is uncertain. The CDR3 extends over 14 amino acids. The germline gives CDR1 MNHNS, CDR2 SASEGT. V was pared by 6 bases and J by 0 bases, with 11 bases between. The CDR3 sequence: CASRDQPYQETQYF. CDR3 bases: TGTGCCAGCAGGGATCAGCCGTACCAAGAGACCCAGTACTTC.

Of note for this clone: Other DNA sequences in this sample translate to the same CDR3. This chain connects TRBV4-3 to TRBJ1-4, with 7 bases that match TRBD1. The length of the CDR3 is 15 residues. Germline-derived CDR1 and CDR2 are LGHNA and YSLEER. V shed 0 bases, J shed 4 bases, and the junction held 2 bases outside the gene matches. CDR3 protein: CASSQEGQVNEKLFF. CDR3 sequence (DNA): TGCGCCAGCAGCCAAGAAGGACAGGTTAATGAAAAACTGTTTTTT.

This chain uses TRBV14 with TRBJ2-7, with 8 bases aligning to TRBD2. This CDR3 is 15 amino acids long. J gave up 5 bases and V 5 bases, and 11 bases lay outside the gene matches. Germline lookup yields CDR1 SGHDN and CDR2 FVKESK. For the CDR3, the DNA is TGTGCCAGCAGCGGGCCCCCGGGAGGGTCCCACGAGCAGTACTTC. Protein: CASSGPPGGSHEQYF.

The J gene is TRBJ1-2, the V gene TRBV13; 8 bases agree with TRBD1. V gave up 5 bases and J gave up 8 bases; unmatched junction bases: 13. CDR1 and CDR2 (germline): PRHDT, FYEKMQ (reference sequence). The CDR3 contains 15 residues. DNA of the CDR3: TGTGCCAGCAGCACCCAGACAGGGGCCCAGGGAGGCTACACCTTC. This gives the protein CASSTQTGAQGGYTF.

The V and J genes are TRBV5-4 and TRBJ1-2; TRBD1 might be the D (5 bases). Trimming left V 6 bases short and J 2 bases short, with 11 bases between. Germline CDR1 SGHNT, CDR2 YYREEE (reference sequence). The CDR3 runs 13 residues. CDR3 bases: TGTGCCAGCACTCGGGACGGCAACTATGGCTACACCTTC. It encodes CASTRDGNYGYTF.

The chain uses TRBV4-1 and TRBJ1-1; tentatively, D is TRBD1 (6 bases). The CDR3 consists of 13 residues. Between the trimmed V and J ends, which lost 7 bases and 2 bases, there was a span of 11 bases. Germline CDR1 and CDR2: MGHRA and YSYEKL. The CDR3 region is CASNEQGNTEAFF. The CDR3 nucleotides read TGCGCCAGCAACGAACAGGGTAACACTGAAGCTTTCTTT.

The chain's CDR3 is CASSLGPGEGAYNEQFF. For the CDR3, the DNA is TGTGCCAGCAGTTTAGGCCCCGGCGAGGGGGCCTACAATGAGCAGTTCTTC. V gene TRBV27 combines with J gene TRBJ2-1, with D possibly TRBD1 on 6 matching bases. The CDR3 is made up of 17 amino acids. V shed 2 bases and J shed 2 bases, with 16 bases lying between them. Germline CDR1 MNHEY, CDR2 SMNVEV (reference sequence).

This chain joins TRBV16 and TRBJ1-3; no clear D gene. Trimming removed 3 bases from V and 0 bases from J, with 6 bases in between. This CDR3 has 14 residues. Germline-derived CDR1 and CDR2 are KGHSY and FQNENV. The CDR3 loop is CASSHGSSGNTIYF. The DNA of the CDR3 is TGTGCCAGCAGCCATGGGTCCTCTGGAAACACCATATATTTT.

The chain links TRBV27 to TRBJ2-1, with TRBD1 matching over 7 bases. The V segment lost 5 bases and the J segment 7 bases; nucleotides outside the gene matches: 8. The CDR3 loop spans 14 amino acids. Germline assignment: CDR1 MNHEY and CDR2 SMNVEV (reference sequence). CDR3 nucleotides: TGTGCCAGCAGTCCCCTAGGCAGGGGGAATGAGCAGTTCTTC. It translates to CASSPLGRGNEQFF.

There are a few counts of this clone. The chain couples TRBV4-3 to TRBJ2-7, with TRBD2 matching 8 bases. There are 17 residues in the CDR3. In germline, CDR1 is LGHNA, CDR2 YSLEER. The V and J ends lost 0 bases and 2 bases, in that order; junction bases with no gene match: 9. CDR3 residues: CASSQEMGTREPYEQYF. As DNA, the CDR3 is TGCGCCAGCAGCCAAGAGATGGGGACTAGGGAACCCTACGAGCAGTACTTC.

The chain recombines TRBV25-1 with TRBJ2-5; weak D call: TRBD1 (5 bases). CDR1 is MGHDK and CDR2 is SYGVNS in the germline V gene. Trimming removed 5 bases at V and 8 bases at J, with 15 bases between. The CDR3 has 13 amino acids. This chain's CDR3 is CASSKDSKPTQYF. CDR3 nucleotides: TGTGCCAGCAGTAAAGACAGTAAGCCCACCCAGTACTTC. The whole variable domain, filled in from reference TRBV25-1 and TRBJ2-5, reads EADIYQTPRYLVIGTGKKITLECSQTMGHDKMYWYQQDPGMELHLIHYSYGVNSTEKGDLSSESTVSRIRTEHFPLTLESARPSHTSQYLCASSKDSKPTQYFGPGTRLLVL.

The chain carries TRBV4-1 and TRBJ2-1; 8 bases are a match to TRBD2. The germline gives CDR1 MGHRA, CDR2 YSYEKL. There are 17 residues in the CDR3. Trimming took 3 bases from V and 4 from J; bases not matched to a gene: 11. CDR3 loop: CASSQETGTRPYNEQFF. The CDR3 nucleotides are TGCGCCAGCAGCCAGGAGACCGGGACTAGGCCTTACAATGAGCAGTTCTTC.

The chain combines TRBV28 with TRBJ2-1, with 9 nucleotides matching TRBD2. The germline V gene encodes CDR1 MDHEN and CDR2 SYDVKM. This CDR3 contains 15 residues. With 4 bases clipped from V and 5 bases from J, the junction kept 6 bases outside the gene matches. The CDR3 loop is CASSSKREAHNEQFF. CDR3 DNA: TGTGCCAGCAGTTCAAAGCGGGAGGCCCACAATGAGCAGTTCTTC.